This T cell receptor (beta chain) was identified during a study of blood T cell repertoires in COVID-19. Germline V gene data show CDR1 as LNHNV and CDR2 as YYDKDF (reference sequence). The CDR3 consists of 15 residues. The V end was cut by 1 base, the J end by 3 bases, with 13 bases between. The method was immunoSEQ multiplex PCR; TCRdb's version includes in-frame clones alone and lacks a portion of them. The data show more than 200,000 clones, 82% seen once. The V call is TRBV15, the J call TRBJ2-7; possible D gene TRBD2, 6 bases. This clonotype originated in a woman older than 75 with COVID-19, enrolled during active disease. Sequencing was carried out using peripheral blood. CDR3 sequence reads: CATSRGSVGGYEQYF. CDR3 in DNA: TGTGCCACCAGCAGAGGGAGTGTGGGGGGCTACGAGCAGTACTTC.